This TCR beta chain was recovered during a study of blood T cell repertoires in COVID-19. Some clones are missing from TCRdb's copy, which holds only in-frame ones; the method was immunoSEQ multiplex PCR. The sample holds some 270,000 clones, roughly 91% seen once. Trimming shortened V by 7 bases and J by 8 bases, and 12 bases separated the two germline ends. Germline V gene data show CDR1 as MDHEN and CDR2 as SYDVKM. CDR3 length: 12 amino acids. This TCR came from a young man with acute or convalescent COVID-19. The chain combines TRBV28 with TRBJ2-4, with a weak D call TRBD1 (5 bases). The specimen was peripheral blood. The CDR3: CASTDNRDIQYF. The CDR3 region has the DNA TGTGCCAGCACGGACAATCGTGACATTCAGTACTTC.